These T cell receptor beta chains were read from a single sample in a study of T cells in Graves' hyperthyroidism and ophthalmopathy. TCRdb re-called the multiplex PCR reads with MiXCR, one entry per CDR3 protein. In the table there are 700,000 or so distinct CDR3 sequences, about a sixth of which are singletons. Sequencing was done on a sample of blood. The receptors stem from a man younger than 30 with Graves' hyperthyroidism. The CDR3 runs from the conserved cysteine through the conserved F or W.

V gene: TRBV30; J gene: TRBJ2-1; CDR3 protein: CAWSTRDRTYNEQFF
V gene: TRBV10-3; J gene: TRBJ2-7; CDR3 protein: CAIRPTSGTYEQYF
V gene: TRBV7-9; J gene: TRBJ2-1; CDR3 protein: CASSNLAGVVFF
V gene: TRBV7-8; J gene: TRBJ2-1; CDR3 protein: CASSGTSGGYNEQFF
V gene: TRBV10-3; J gene: TRBJ2-2; CDR3 protein: CAISGTGSSGELFF
V gene: TRBV6-2/TRBV6-3; J gene: TRBJ2-5; CDR3 protein: CASSLVFSGSGQETQYF
V gene: TRBV6-1; J gene: TRBJ2-2; CDR3 protein: CASRKLAERFTGELFF
V gene: TRBV4-3; J gene: TRBJ2-7; CDR3 protein: CASSRGEGSGYYEQYF
V gene: TRBV12-3/TRBV12-4; J gene: TRBJ2-5; CDR3 protein: CASSHPAAKRTQYF
V gene: TRBV28; J gene: TRBJ1-1; CDR3 protein: CASIKRTRFMNTEAFF